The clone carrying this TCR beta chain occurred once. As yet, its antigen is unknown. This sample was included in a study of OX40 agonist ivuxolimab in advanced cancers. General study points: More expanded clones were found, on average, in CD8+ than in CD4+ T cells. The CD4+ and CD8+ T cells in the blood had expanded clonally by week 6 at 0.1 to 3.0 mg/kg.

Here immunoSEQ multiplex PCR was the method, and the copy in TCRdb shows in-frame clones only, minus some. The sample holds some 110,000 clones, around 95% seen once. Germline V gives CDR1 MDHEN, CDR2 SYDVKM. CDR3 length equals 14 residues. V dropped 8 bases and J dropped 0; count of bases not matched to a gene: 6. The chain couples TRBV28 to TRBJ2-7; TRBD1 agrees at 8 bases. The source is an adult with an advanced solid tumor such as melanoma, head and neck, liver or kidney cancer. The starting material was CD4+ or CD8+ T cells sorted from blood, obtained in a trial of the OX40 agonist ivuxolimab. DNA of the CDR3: TGTGCCAGCGGACGGGACAGGAGCTCCTACGAGCAGTACTTC. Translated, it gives CASGRDRSSYEQYF.